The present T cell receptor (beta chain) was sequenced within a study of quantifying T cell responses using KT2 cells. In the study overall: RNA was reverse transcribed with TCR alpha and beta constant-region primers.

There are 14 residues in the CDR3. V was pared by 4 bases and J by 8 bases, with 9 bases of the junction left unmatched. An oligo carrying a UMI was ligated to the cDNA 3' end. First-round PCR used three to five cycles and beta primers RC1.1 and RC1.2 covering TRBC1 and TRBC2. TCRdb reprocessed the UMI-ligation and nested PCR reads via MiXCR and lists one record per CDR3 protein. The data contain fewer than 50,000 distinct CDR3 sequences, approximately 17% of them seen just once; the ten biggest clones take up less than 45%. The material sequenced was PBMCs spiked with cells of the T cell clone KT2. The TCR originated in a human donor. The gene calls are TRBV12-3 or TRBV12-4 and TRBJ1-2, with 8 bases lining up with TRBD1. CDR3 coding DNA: TGTGCCAGCAGTTCCAGCCCAGGGACAGGCGGCTACACCTTC. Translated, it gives CASSSSPGTGGYTF.